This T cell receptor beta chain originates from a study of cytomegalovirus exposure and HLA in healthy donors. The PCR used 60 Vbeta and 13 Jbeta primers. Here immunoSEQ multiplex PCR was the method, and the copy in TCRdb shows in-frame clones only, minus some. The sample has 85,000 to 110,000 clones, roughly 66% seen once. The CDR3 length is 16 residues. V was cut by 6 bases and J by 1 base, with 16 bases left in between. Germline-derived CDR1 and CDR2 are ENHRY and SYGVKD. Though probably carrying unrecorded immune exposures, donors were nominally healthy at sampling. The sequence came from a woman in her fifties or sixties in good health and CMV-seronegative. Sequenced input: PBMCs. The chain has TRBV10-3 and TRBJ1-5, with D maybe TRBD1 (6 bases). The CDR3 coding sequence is TGTGCCATCAGCGAATACGGGGGGCTAAGCAATCAGCCCCAGCATTTT. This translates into CAISEYGGLSNQPQHF.